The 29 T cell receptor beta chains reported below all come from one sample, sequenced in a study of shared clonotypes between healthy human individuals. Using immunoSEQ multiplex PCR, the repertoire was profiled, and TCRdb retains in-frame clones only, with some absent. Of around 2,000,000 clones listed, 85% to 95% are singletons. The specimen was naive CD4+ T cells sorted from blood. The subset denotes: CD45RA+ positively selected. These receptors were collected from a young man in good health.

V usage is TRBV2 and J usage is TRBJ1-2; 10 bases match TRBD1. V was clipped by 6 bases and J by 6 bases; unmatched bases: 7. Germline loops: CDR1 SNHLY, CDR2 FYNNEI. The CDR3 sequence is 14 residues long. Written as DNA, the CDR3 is TGTGCCAGCAGGGGACAGGGGAATCACCATGGCTACACCTTC. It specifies CASRGQGNHHGYTF.

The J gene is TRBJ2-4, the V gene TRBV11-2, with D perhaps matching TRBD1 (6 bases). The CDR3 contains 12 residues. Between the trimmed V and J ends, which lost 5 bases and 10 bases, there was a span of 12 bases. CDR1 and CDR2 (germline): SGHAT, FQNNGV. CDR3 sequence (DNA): TGTGCCAGCAGCCAGGGGACCGGGATTCAGTACTTC. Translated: CASSQGTGIQYF.

Written as DNA, the CDR3 is TGCGCCAGCAGCCAGCCCTTTAGGACCGGGGATGAGCAGTTCTTC. This codes for CASSQPFRTGDEQFF. The rearrangement joins TRBV4-1 to TRBJ2-1; tentative D call: TRBD2 (5 bases). The V and J ends lost 3 bases and 8 bases respectively, with 17 bases between them. This CDR3 is 15 amino acids long. The germline V gene has CDR1 MGHRA and CDR2 YSYEKL.

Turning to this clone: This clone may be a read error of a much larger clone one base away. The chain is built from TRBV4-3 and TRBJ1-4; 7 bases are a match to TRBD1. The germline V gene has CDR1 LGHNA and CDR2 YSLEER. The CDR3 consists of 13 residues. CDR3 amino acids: CASSRYRGEELFF. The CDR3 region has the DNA TGCGCCAGCAGCCGGTACAGGGGTGAAGAACTGTTTTTT.

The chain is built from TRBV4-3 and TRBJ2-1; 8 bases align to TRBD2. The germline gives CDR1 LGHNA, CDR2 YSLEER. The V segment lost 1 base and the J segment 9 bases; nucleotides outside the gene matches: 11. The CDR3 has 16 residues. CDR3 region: CASSQAPAGGVGEQFF. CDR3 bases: TGCGCCAGCAGCCAAGCCCCGGCGGGAGGAGTGGGTGAGCAGTTCTTC.

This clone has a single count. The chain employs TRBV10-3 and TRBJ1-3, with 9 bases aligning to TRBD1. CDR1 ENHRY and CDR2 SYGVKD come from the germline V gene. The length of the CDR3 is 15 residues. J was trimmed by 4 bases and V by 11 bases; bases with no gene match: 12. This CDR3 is CASMEQGAAGNTIYF. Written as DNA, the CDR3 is TGTGCCTCCATGGAACAGGGGGCCGCGGGAAACACCATATATTTT.

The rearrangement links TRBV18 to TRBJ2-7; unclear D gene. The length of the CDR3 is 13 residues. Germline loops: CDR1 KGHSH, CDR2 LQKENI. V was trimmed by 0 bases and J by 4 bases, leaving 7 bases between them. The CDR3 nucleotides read TGTGCCAGCTCACCACCGTACGGGTACGAGCAGTACTTC. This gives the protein CASSPPYGYEQYF.

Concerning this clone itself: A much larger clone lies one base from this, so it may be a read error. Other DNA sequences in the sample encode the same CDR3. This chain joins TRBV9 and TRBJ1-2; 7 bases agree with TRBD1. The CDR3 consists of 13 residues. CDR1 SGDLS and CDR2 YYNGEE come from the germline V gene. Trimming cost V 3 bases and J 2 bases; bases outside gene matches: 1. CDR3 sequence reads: CASSATGNYGYTF. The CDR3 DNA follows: TGTGCCAGCAGCGCGACAGGGAACTATGGCTACACCTTC. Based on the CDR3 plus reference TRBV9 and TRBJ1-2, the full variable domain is DSGVTQTPKHLITATGQRVTLRCSPRSGDLSVYWYQQSLDQGLQFLIQYYNGEERAKGNILERFSAQQFPDLHSELNLSSLELGDSALYFCASSATGNYGYTFGSGTRLTVV.

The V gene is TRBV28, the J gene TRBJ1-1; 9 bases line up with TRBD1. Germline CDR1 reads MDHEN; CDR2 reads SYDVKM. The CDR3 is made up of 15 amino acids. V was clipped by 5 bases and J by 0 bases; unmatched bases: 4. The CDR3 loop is CASSGGQGMNTEAFF. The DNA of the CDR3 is TGTGCCAGCAGTGGTGGACAGGGGATGAACACTGAAGCTTTCTTT.

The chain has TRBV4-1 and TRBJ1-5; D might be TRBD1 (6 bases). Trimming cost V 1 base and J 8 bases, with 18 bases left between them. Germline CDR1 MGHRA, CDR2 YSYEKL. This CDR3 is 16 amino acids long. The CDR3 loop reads CASSQVGAGPKEPQHF. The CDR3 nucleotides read TGCGCCAGCAGCCAAGTGGGGGCGGGCCCCAAGGAGCCCCAGCATTTT.

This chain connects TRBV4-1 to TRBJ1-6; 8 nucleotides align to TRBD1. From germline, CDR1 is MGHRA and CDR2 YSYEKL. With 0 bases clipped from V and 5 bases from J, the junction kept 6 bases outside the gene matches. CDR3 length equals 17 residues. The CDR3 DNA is TGCGCCAGCAGCCAAGATGTTCGGACAGGGAATAATTCACCCCTCCACTTT. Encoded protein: CASSQDVRTGNNSPLHF.

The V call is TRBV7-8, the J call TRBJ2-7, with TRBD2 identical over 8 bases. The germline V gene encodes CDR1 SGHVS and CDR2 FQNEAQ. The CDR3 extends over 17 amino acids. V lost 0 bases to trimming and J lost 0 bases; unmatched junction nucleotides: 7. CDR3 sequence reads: CASSLASAGVSSYEQYF. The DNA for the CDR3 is TGTGCCAGCAGCTTAGCTTCAGCGGGGGTTAGCTCCTACGAGCAGTACTTC. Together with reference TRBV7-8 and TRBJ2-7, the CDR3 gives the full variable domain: GAGVSQSPRYKVAKRGQDVALRCDPISGHVSLFWYQQALGQGPEFLTYFQNEAQLDKSGLPSDRFFAERPEGSVSTLKIQRTQQEDSAVYLCASSLASAGVSSYEQYFGPGTRLTVT.

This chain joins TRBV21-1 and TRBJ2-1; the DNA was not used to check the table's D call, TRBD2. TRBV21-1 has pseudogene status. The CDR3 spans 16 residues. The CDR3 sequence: CASSKGAGPPRHEQFF. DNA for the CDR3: TGTGCCAGCAGCAAAGGGGCGGGGCCACCCCGGCATGAGCAGTTCTTC.

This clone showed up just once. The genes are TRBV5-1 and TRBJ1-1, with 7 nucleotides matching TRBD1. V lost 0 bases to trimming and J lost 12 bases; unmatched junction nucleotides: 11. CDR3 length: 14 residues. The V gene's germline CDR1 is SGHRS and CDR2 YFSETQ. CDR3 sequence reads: CASSLEGRDRLSFF. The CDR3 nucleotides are TGCGCCAGCAGCTTGGAAGGACGGGACAGACTGTCTTTCTTT. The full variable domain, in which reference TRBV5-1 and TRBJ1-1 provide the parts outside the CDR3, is KAGVTQTPRYLIKTRGQQVTLSCSPISGHRSVSWYQQTPGQGLQFLFEYFSETQRNKGNFPGRFSGRQFSNSRSEMNVSTLELGDSALYLCASSLEGRDRLSFFGQGTRLTVV.

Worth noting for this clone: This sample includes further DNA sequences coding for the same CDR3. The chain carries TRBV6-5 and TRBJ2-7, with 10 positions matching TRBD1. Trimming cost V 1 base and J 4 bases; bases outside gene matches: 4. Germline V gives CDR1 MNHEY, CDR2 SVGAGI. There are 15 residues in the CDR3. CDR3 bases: TGTGCCAGCAGTTACTTACCGGGACAGGGGTACGAGCAGTACTTC. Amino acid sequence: CASSYLPGQGYEQYF.

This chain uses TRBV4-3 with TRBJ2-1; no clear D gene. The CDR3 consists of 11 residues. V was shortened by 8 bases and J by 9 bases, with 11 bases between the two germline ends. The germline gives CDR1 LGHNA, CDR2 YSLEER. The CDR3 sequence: CASGSWGEQFF. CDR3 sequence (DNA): TGCGCCAGCGGCTCGTGGGGTGAGCAGTTCTTC.

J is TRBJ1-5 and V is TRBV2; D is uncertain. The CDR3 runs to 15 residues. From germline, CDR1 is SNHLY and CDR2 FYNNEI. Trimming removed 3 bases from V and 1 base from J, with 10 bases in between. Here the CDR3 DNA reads TGTGCCAGCAGTGACGCATCGGGGAGCAATCAGCCCCAGCATTTT. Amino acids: CASSDASGSNQPQHF.

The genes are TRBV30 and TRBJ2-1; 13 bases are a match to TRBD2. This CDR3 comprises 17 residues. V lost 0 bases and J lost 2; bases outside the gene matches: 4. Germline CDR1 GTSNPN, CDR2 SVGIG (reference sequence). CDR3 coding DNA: TGTGCCTGGAGTGTACAACTAGCGGGAGGGCCCTACAATGAGCAGTTCTTC. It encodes CAWSVQLAGGPYNEQFF.

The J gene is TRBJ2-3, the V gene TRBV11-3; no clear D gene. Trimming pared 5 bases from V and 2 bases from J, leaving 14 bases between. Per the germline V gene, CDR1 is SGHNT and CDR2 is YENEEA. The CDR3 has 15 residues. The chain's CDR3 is CASSPFLGNTDTQYF. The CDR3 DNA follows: TGTGCCAGCAGCCCCTTTCTGGGAAACACAGATACGCAGTATTTT.

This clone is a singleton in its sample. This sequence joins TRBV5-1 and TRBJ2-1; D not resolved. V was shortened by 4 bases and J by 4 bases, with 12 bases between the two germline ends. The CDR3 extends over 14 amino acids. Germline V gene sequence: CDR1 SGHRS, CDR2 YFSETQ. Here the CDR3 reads CASSRPGRYNEQFF. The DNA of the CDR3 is TGCGCCAGCAGCCGCCCGGGTAGGTACAATGAGCAGTTCTTC.

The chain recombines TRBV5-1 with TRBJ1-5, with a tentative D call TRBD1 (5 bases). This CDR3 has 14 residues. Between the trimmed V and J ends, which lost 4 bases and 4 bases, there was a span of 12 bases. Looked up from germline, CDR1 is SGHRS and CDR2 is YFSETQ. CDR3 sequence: CASSPGSPNQPQHF. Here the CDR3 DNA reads TGCGCCAGCAGCCCAGGGTCCCCAAATCAGCCCCAGCATTTT.

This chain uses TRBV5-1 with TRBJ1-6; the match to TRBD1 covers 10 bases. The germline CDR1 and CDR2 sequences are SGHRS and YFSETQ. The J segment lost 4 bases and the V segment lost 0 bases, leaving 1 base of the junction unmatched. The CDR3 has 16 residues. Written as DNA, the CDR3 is TGCGCCAGCAGCTTGGGGGGACAGGGGTATAATTCACCCCTCCACTTT. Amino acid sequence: CASSLGGQGYNSPLHF.

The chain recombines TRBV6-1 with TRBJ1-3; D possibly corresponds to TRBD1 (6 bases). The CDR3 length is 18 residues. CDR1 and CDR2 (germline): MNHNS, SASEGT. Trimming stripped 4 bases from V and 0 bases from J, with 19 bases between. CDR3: CASSVTGQLAGSGNTIYF. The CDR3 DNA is TGTGCCAGCAGTGTTACCGGACAGTTGGCGGGCTCTGGAAACACCATATATTTT.

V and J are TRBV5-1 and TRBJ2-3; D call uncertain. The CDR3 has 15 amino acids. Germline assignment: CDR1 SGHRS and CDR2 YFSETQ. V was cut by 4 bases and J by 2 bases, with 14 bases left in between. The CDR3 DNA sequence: TGCGCCAGCAGCACCGGACGGTCCCTCACAGATACGCAGTATTTT. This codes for CASSTGRSLTDTQYF.

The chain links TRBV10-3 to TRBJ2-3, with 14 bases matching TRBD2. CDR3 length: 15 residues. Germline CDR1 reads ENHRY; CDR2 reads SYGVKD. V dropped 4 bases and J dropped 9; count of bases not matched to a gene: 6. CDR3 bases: TGTGCCATCAGTGGCCGGACTAGCGGGGGGCCAACGCAGTATTTT. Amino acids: CAISGRTSGGPTQYF.

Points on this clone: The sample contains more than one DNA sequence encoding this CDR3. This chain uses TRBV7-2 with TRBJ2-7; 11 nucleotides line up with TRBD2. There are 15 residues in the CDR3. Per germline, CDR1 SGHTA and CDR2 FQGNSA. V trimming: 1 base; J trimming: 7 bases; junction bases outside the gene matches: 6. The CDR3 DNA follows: TGTGCCAGCAGCTTAGAACTAGCGGGAGCAGGTGAGCAGTACTTC. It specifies CASSLELAGAGEQYF.

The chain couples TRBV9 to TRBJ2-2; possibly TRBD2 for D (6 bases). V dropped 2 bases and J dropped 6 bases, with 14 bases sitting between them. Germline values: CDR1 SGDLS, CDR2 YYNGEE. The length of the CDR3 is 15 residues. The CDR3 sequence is CASSVLPGGAGELFF. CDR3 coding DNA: TGTGCCAGCAGCGTCCTTCCTGGAGGGGCCGGGGAGCTGTTTTTT.

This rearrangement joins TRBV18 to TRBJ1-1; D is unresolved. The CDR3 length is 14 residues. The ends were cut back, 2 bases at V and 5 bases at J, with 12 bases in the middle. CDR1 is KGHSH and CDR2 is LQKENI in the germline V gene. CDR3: CASSPSSTSTEAFF. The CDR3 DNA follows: TGTGCCAGCTCACCAAGCTCGACAAGTACTGAAGCTTTCTTT.

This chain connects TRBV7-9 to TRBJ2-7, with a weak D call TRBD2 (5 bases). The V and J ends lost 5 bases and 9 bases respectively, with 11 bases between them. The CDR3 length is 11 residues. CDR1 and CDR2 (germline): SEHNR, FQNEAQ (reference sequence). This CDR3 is CASSELGVQYF. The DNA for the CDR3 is TGTGCCAGCAGCGAACTAGGTGTGCAGTACTTC.